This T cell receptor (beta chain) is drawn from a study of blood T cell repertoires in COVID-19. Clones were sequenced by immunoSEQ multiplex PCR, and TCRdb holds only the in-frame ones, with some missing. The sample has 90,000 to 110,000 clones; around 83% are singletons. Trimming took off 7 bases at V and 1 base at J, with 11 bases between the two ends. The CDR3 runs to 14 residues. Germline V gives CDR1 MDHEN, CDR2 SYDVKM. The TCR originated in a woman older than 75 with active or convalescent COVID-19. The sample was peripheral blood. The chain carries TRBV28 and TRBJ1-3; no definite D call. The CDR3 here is CASTPAGSGNTIYF. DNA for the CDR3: TGTGCCAGCACCCCAGCGGGTTCTGGAAACACCATATATTTT.